The sequence of this TCR beta chain was determined in a study of T cell changes during pregnancy in multiple sclerosis. Method: immunoSEQ multiplex PCR; TCRdb's copy keeps in-frame clones and lacks some. The sample lists some 44,000 clones, 90% occurring once. The germline V gene encodes CDR1 LGHNA and CDR2 YNFKEQ. This CDR3 has 17 amino acids. The V gene end was trimmed by 4 bases and the J gene end by 6 bases; junction bases not matched to a gene: 9. The source of this sequence is a female donor with multiple sclerosis, enrolled in a pregnancy study. Sequencing used CD4+ T cells from peripheral blood mononuclear cells, obtained before pregnancy. The chain joins TRBV4-2 to TRBJ2-2; TRBD2 matches at 12 bases. The CDR3 reads CASSPSRLAGVSGELFF. In DNA form, the CDR3 reads TGTGCCAGCAGCCCCTCACGACTAGCGGGAGTTTCCGGGGAGCTGTTTTTT.